One sample yielded the 18 T cell receptor beta chains listed below, sequenced in a study of blood T cell repertoires in COVID-19. Here immunoSEQ multiplex PCR was the method, and the copy in TCRdb shows in-frame clones only, minus some. The data hold fewer than 95,000 clones, with around 74% observed a single time. The specimen was peripheral blood. The receptors derive from a man aged 65 to 79 with COVID-19, enrolled during active disease.

The chain joins TRBV19 to TRBJ1-2, with 12 positions matching TRBD1. This CDR3 contains 17 residues. CDR1 is LNHDA, CDR2 SQIVND, per germline (reference sequence). V shed 3 bases, J shed 6 bases, and the junction held 11 bases outside the gene matches. The CDR3 nucleotides are TGTGCCAGTAGTATGGGGCTTCCGGGACAGGGGGCGGATGGCTACACCTTC. Protein product: CASSMGLPGQGADGYTF.

This clone was counted only a few times. The CDR3 protein is CAIMNLASYNEQFF. DNA for the CDR3: TGTGCCATCATGAACTTAGCGAGCTACAATGAGCAGTTCTTC. V and J are TRBV10-3 and TRBJ2-1; D is perhaps TRBD2 (5 bases). Trimming left V 7 bases short and J 3 bases short, with 13 bases between. Germline CDR1 and CDR2: ENHRY and SYGVKD. The CDR3 consists of 14 residues.

The sample holds a few counts of this clone. The CDR3 bases are TGTGCCAGTGCGGGACTTATGAACACTGAAGCTTTCTTT. Its translation is CASAGLMNTEAFF. The chain carries TRBV2 and TRBJ1-1; a weak D match, TRBD1 (5 bases). Germline lookup yields CDR1 SNHLY and CDR2 FYNNEI. The germline V and J ends were trimmed by 9 bases and 0 bases, with 11 bases remaining between them. The CDR3 totals 13 residues.

V usage is TRBV7-3 and J usage is TRBJ2-2; perhaps TRBD1 as D (5 bases). V was trimmed by 1 base and J by 5 bases, leaving 11 bases between them. There are 15 residues in the CDR3. Germline V gives CDR1 SGHTA, CDR2 FQGTGA. The CDR3 nucleotides are TGTGCCAGCAGCTTAAAGGGGCGCGAGACCGGGGAGCTGTTTTTT. Translated: CASSLKGRETGELFF. The complete variable domain, with remaining parts taken from reference TRBV7-3 and TRBJ2-2, reads GAGVSQTPSNKVTEKGKYVELRCDPISGHTALYWYRQSLGQGPEFLIYFQGTGAADDSGLPNDRFFAVRPEGSVSTLKIQRTERGDSAVYLCASSLKGRETGELFFGEGSRLTVL.

The chain combines TRBV21-1 with TRBJ2-1; the DNA was not used to check the table's D call, TRBD2. TRBV21-1 is reported as a pseudogene. The CDR3 length is 17 residues. The CDR3 spells CASSPWTSGLVYNEQFF. CDR3 DNA: TGTGCCAGCAGCCCTTGGACTAGCGGCTTGGTCTACAATGAGCAGTTCTTC.

CDR3 residues: CASSGGQGWNTEAFF. The CDR3 coding sequence is TGTGCCAGCAGTGGGGGACAGGGGTGGAACACTGAAGCTTTCTTT. The chain recombines TRBV27 with TRBJ1-1; TRBD1 agrees at 10 bases. The CDR3 has 15 amino acids. V was pared by 5 bases and J by 1 base, with 4 bases of the junction left unmatched. Germline loops: CDR1 MNHEY, CDR2 SMNVEV (reference sequence).

This clone is a singleton in its sample. This chain joins TRBV19 and TRBJ1-2; no firm D call. This CDR3 spans 13 amino acids. V lost 6 bases and J lost 4, with 12 bases in between. Germline V CDR1 and CDR2: LNHDA, SQIVND (reference sequence). CDR3: CASSPSGRYGYTF. The CDR3 bases are TGTGCCAGTAGCCCCAGTGGGCGCTATGGCTACACCTTC.

In this sample, this clone turned up once. V is TRBV19 and J is TRBJ1-4, with 10 nucleotides matching TRBD1. V was clipped by 7 bases and J by 0 bases; unmatched bases: 11. The germline V gene has CDR1 LNHDA and CDR2 SQIVND (reference sequence). The CDR3 is 18 amino acids. This CDR3 reads CASTRTGTGVATNEKLFF. The DNA for the CDR3 is TGTGCCAGTACCCGGACCGGGACAGGGGTTGCAACTAATGAAAAACTGTTTTTT.

This chain connects TRBV6-2 or TRBV6-3 to TRBJ2-7; 9 bases map to TRBD1. V dropped 1 base and J dropped 5; count of bases not matched to a gene: 6. The CDR3 is 15 amino acids. Germline CDR1 and CDR2: MNHEY and SVGEGT. The CDR3 region has the DNA TGTGCCAGCAGTTACTGGGACAGGGCGGGCGACGAGCAGTACTTC. Amino acids: CASSYWDRAGDEQYF.

This clone was detected only a few times. The chain carries TRBV9 and TRBJ2-1; no reliable D call. The CDR3 contains 15 residues. Germline CDR1 reads SGDLS; CDR2 reads YYNGEE. Trimming shortened V by 0 bases and J by 1 base, and 8 bases separated the two germline ends. The CDR3 loop is CASSVGSLSYNEQFF. DNA for the CDR3: TGTGCCAGCAGCGTAGGGTCTCTATCCTACAATGAGCAGTTCTTC.

The V call is TRBV27, the J call TRBJ1-1, with D possibly being TRBD1 (6 bases). The germline gives CDR1 MNHEY, CDR2 SMNVEV (reference sequence). There are 13 residues in the CDR3. Trimming took off 2 bases at V and 5 bases at J, with 9 bases between the two ends. The CDR3 DNA reads as TGTGCCAGCAGTTTAGAGGGGGGGACTGAAGCTTTCTTT. Translating it yields CASSLEGGTEAFF.

This chain connects TRBV19 to TRBJ2-5, with 8 bases lining up with TRBD1. V shed 5 bases and J 4 bases; nucleotides not matched to a gene: 6. Per germline, CDR1 LNHDA and CDR2 SQIVND (reference sequence). This CDR3 region has 14 residues. The CDR3 DNA reads as TGTGCCAGTAGTGACTCAGGGGGCCTAGAGACCCAGTACTTC. This sequence encodes CASSDSGGLETQYF. Looking up the rest from reference TRBV19 and TRBJ2-5 gives the full variable domain: DGGITQSPKYLFRKEGQNVTLSCEQNLNHDAMYWYRQDPGQGLRLIYYSQIVNDFQKGDIAEGYSVSREKKESFPLTVTSAQKNPTAFYLCASSDSGGLETQYFGPGTRLLVL.

This clone has just a few counts. The V gene is TRBV11-2, the J gene TRBJ1-2; 9 nucleotides agree with TRBD1. The CDR3 spans 14 residues. CDR1 is SGHAT, CDR2 FQNNGV, per germline. V shed 6 bases, J shed 4 bases, and the junction held 6 bases outside the gene matches. The CDR3 region has the DNA TGTGCCAGCAGGTCGACAGGGGGTGCCTATGGCTACACCTTC. Amino acids: CASRSTGGAYGYTF.

This chain links TRBV6-1 with TRBJ2-1; maybe TRBD2 (7 bases). Looked up from germline, CDR1 is MNHNS and CDR2 is SASEGT. V lost 3 bases and J lost 1, with 16 bases in between. The CDR3 runs to 17 residues. CDR3: CASSDPLGGGSYNEQFF. The CDR3 DNA sequence: TGTGCCAGCAGTGACCCTCTGGGAGGGGGATCCTACAATGAGCAGTTCTTC.

The chain carries TRBV6-6 and TRBJ2-1, with 7 bases lining up with TRBD2. The germline gives CDR1 MNHNY, CDR2 SVGAGI (reference sequence). With 3 bases clipped from V and 4 bases from J, the junction kept 3 bases outside the gene matches. The CDR3 has 14 amino acids. CDR3 bases: TGTGCCAGCAGTTATGAGCGGGGTTACAATGAGCAGTTCTTC. Translation gives CASSYERGYNEQFF.

V and J are TRBV28 and TRBJ2-3, with D maybe TRBD2 (6 bases). From germline, CDR1 is MDHEN and CDR2 SYDVKM. The CDR3 consists of 17 residues. With 3 bases removed from V and 6 bases from J, the gap between germline ends came to 22 bases. CDR3 loop: CASSFVWAGPDWDTQYF. As DNA, the CDR3 is TGTGCCAGCAGTTTTGTGTGGGCGGGGCCCGATTGGGATACGCAGTATTTT.

The chain is built from TRBV18 and TRBJ2-3; 7 bases align to TRBD1. Germline CDR1 reads KGHSH; CDR2 reads LQKENI. The CDR3 length is 17 residues. V lost 1 base, J lost 3 bases, and 10 bases stayed unmatched. The CDR3 spells CASSPRTGFGNTDTQYF. In nucleotides, the CDR3 is TGTGCCAGCTCACCACGGACAGGTTTTGGGAATACAGATACGCAGTATTTT.

This clone was seen a handful of times. The gene calls are TRBV29-1 and TRBJ2-3; 9 bases align to TRBD2. CDR3 size: 14 residues. In germline, CDR1 is SQVTM, CDR2 ANQGSEA. V dropped 4 bases and J dropped 6; count of bases not matched to a gene: 8. The CDR3 sequence is CSVAPGTSSDTQYF. CDR3 coding DNA: TGCAGCGTTGCCCCCGGGACTAGCAGTGATACGCAGTATTTT.